The next 8 T cell receptor beta chains were all read from a single sample in a study of molecular identifiers for immune sequencing clone quantification (dated by TCRdb to 2016 to 2019). Libraries were built with PCR. The sequencing machine was a NextSeq 500. The public reads were quality trimmed at Q25 with fastp and then assembled into clones with MiXCR by TCRdb, keeping productive beta chains. Each CDR3 protein appears once, grouped with its most common genes and DNA. The sample records 7,000 to 8,000 distinct CDR3 sequences, around a third of which are singletons. About 6.7% of the sample comes from the top ten. The sequenced sample was naive CD8+ T cells from blood, with Jurkat cell RNA spiked in. The sample's cell subset or site label, in plain terms: FACS-sorted CD8+CD4-CCR7+CD45RA+ naive T cells. The source of these receptors is a human donor in good health. Some libraries in this study had Jurkat cell RNA spiked in.

The rearrangement uses TRBV10-3 and TRBJ2-4; D not resolved. The CDR3 length is 13 residues. The germline V gene has CDR1 ENHRY and CDR2 SYGVKD. Trimming removed 6 bases at V and 5 bases at J, with 11 bases between. This CDR3 reads CAIRVNTENIQYF. The CDR3 nucleotides are TGTGCCATCAGAGTTAATACTGAAAACATTCAGTACTTC.

This clonotype was detected a few times. V is TRBV12-3 or TRBV12-4 and J is TRBJ1-5; D may be TRBD1 (6 bases). V was pared by 5 bases and J by 4 bases, with 12 bases between. The CDR3 runs 14 residues. Here the CDR3 reads CASSLGGLNQPQHF. Here the CDR3 DNA reads TGTGCCAGCAGTCTCGGGGGGCTGAATCAGCCCCAGCATTTT.

Regarding this clonotype: The junction differs from germline at one of its ends, possibly a read error. The rearrangement uses TRBV6-2 or TRBV6-3 and TRBJ2-2; tentative D call: TRBD1 (6 bases). This CDR3 has 15 amino acids. Germline V gene data show CDR1 as MNHEY and CDR2 as SVGEGT. The CDR3 coding sequence is TGTGCCAGCAGTTACAGGGGGAAGAACAACGGGGAGCTGTTTTTT. Residues: CASSYRGKNNGELFF.

This clonotype appeared once. The V gene is TRBV7-2, the J gene TRBJ2-5; 7 nucleotides match TRBD2. V gave up 5 bases and J gave up 1 base; unmatched junction bases: 4. Germline assignment: CDR1 SGHTA and CDR2 FQGNSA. This CDR3 comprises 14 residues. CDR3: CASSGLGLQETQYF. In DNA form, the CDR3 reads TGTGCCAGCAGCGGACTAGGCCTCCAAGAGACCCAGTACTTC.

Judged by abundance, this clonotype is medium-sized. The chain uses TRBV6-5 and TRBJ2-1, with 7 nucleotides matching TRBD2. The CDR3 loop spans 16 amino acids. Germline V gene lookup returns CDR1 MNHEY and CDR2 SVGAGI. V dropped 7 bases and J dropped 5; count of bases not matched to a gene: 14. CDR3 bases: TGTGCCAGCAACCCGACTAGCTCGTCTCGAGACAATGAGCAGTTCTTC. Translated, it gives CASNPTSSSRDNEQFF.

The gene calls are TRBV18 and TRBJ2-3; 7 bases match TRBD2. The CDR3 runs 16 residues. Germline V gives CDR1 KGHSH, CDR2 LQKENI. The trim removed 0 bases at V and 5 bases at J, leaving 8 bases unmatched. CDR3 sequence reads: CASSPPLAGVLDTQYF. CDR3 DNA: TGTGCCAGCTCACCACCTCTCGCGGGAGTCCTAGATACGCAGTATTTT.

The sample holds one count of this clonotype. A read error is possible here, since a much larger clone lies one base away. This chain uses TRBV24-1 with TRBJ2-3, with D perhaps matching TRBD2 (5 bases). Trimming took 6 bases from V and 5 from J, leaving 11 bases between them. This CDR3 has 13 amino acids. The germline gives CDR1 KGHDR, CDR2 SFDVKD. The CDR3 loop is CATSRTCGDTQYF. The CDR3 bases are TGTGCCACCAGTAGGACTTGCGGAGATACGCAGTATTTT.

There are a few counts of this clonotype. The CDR3 carries no conserved terminal phenylalanine or tryptophan, so it likely arises from a read error. V gene TRBV28 combines with J gene TRBJ2-4, with TRBD1 matching over 9 bases. Germline V gene data show CDR1 as MDHEN and CDR2 as SYDVKM. The CDR3 consists of 14 residues. V dropped 4 bases and J dropped 8; count of bases not matched to a gene: 6. DNA for the CDR3: TGTGCCAGCAGTTCTGGGACAGGGCAGGACATTCAGTACTCC. Protein sequence: CASSSGTGQDIQYS.